The source of this TCR beta chain is a study of prognosis after radiotherapy for stage I lung cancer. The V end lost 7 bases, the J end lost 7 bases, and 23 bases lay between the germline ends. CDR1 MNHEY and CDR2 SVGEGT come from the germline V gene. CDR3 length equals 16 residues. The study amplified the TCR beta CDR3 region from genomic DNA. This amplification was carried out by two rounds of multiplex PCR. Primers were specific to each TRBV and TRBJ gene in first-round PCR. Each CDR3 protein is one row after TCRdb ran MiXCR on the multiplex PCR reads. The sample has roughly 24,000 distinct CDR3 sequences, around 43% seen once.

The sequence came from a donor aged 50 or older with non-small cell lung cancer. The sample in question was PBMCs, obtained before or after stereotactic body radiation therapy (not recorded which). The V call is TRBV6-2 or TRBV6-3, the J call TRBJ2-1; weak D call: TRBD2 (5 bases). DNA for the CDR3: TGTGCCAGCACCCCCCTGGGCGGGTCTCACTATAATGAGCAGTTCTTC. Amino acids: CASTPLGGSHYNEQFF.